This T cell receptor (beta chain) appears in the sequencing data of a study of cytomegalovirus exposure and HLA in healthy donors. The study ran its PCR with 60 Vbeta and 13 Jbeta primers. Profiled with immunoSEQ multiplex PCR; TCRdb holds only in-frame clones, not every one. The data contain about 160,000 clones, 80% to 90% of them singletons. Germline assignment: CDR1 SGHAT and CDR2 FQNNGV. Trimming at V came to 3 bases and at J to 5 bases, leaving 8 bases not matched to a gene. This CDR3 comprises 17 residues. The sequenced sample was PBMCs. V and J are TRBV11-2 and TRBJ2-1, with 12 bases that match TRBD1. This receptor was obtained from a young woman in good health and CMV-seronegative. CDR3 DNA sequence: TGTGCCAGCAGCTTCGACCGGGGACAGGGGGCGCACAATGAGCAGTTCTTC. Encoded protein: CASSFDRGQGAHNEQFF.